Given below is one T cell receptor beta chain in context. This entry is derived from a study of technical replicates of blood from several donors. Germline V gene lookup returns CDR1 ENHRY and CDR2 SYGVKD. The CDR3 spans 14 residues. Trimming left V 6 bases short and J 1 base short, with 11 bases between. This table comes from immunoSEQ multiplex PCR, and its TCRdb copy is limited to in-frame clones, with some not included. The repertoire consists of roughly 60,000 clones, with approximately 94% occurring once and the leading ten covering less than 3.5%. Sequenced: PBMCs. The chain joins TRBV10-3 to TRBJ2-3, with D perhaps TRBD1 (5 bases). The TCR sequence derives from a human donor in good health. Some clones in this sample may be carry-over from other donors' samples. The CDR3 sequence is CAIRAGQGTDTQYF. Written as DNA, the CDR3 is TGTGCCATCAGGGCAGGACAAGGCACAGATACGCAGTATTTT.